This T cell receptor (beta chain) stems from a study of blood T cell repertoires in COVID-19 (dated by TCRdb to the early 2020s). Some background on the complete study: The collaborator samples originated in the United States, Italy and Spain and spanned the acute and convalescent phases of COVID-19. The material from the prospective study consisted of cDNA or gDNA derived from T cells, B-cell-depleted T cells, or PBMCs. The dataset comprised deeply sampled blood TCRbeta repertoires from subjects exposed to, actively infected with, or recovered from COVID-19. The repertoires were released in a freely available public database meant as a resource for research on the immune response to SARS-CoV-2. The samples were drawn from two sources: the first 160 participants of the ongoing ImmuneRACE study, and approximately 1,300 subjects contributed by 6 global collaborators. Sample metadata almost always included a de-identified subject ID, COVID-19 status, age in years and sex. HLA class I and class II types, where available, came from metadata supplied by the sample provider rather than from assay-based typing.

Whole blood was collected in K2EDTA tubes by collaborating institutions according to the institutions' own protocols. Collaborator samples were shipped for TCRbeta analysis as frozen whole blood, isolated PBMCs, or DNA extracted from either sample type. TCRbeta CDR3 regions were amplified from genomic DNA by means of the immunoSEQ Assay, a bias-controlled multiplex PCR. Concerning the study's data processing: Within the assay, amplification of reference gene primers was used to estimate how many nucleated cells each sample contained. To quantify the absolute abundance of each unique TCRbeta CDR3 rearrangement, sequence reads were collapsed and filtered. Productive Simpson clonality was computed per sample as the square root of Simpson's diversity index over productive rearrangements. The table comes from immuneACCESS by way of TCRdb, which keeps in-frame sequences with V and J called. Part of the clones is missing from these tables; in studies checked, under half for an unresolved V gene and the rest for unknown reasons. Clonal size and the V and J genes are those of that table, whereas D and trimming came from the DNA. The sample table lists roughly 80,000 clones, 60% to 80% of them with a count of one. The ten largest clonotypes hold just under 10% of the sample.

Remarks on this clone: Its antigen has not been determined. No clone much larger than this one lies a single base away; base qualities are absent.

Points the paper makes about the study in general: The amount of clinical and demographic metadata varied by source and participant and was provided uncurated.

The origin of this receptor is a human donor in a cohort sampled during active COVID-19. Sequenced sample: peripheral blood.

The DNA is as follows: TGTGCCAGCTCCGCCTGGACAGGGGGCGGCGGGGGCAATCAGCCCCAGCATTTT. It encodes CASSAWTGGGGGNQPQHF. Rearrangement joined TRBV19 to TRBJ1-5, and TRBD1 matches 11 of the central bases. Including cysteine and phenylalanine, the CDR3 has 18 amino acids. Just the 54-base CDR3 DNA is kept, in frame starting at base 1. CDR1 and CDR2 are read off the germline V gene (reference sequence) as LNHDA and SQIVND. After removal of 9 bases from V and 2 bases from J, the junction retains 15 bases not matched to a gene.